This T cell receptor (beta chain) was observed in a study of T cell changes during pregnancy in multiple sclerosis. The CDR3 runs to 15 residues. Germline loops: CDR1 MNHNS, CDR2 SASEGT. Trimming took 6 bases from V and 3 from J; bases not matched to a gene: 10. The table came from immunoSEQ multiplex PCR; TCRdb's copy has only in-frame clones and leaves some out. The repertoire holds 100,000 to 110,000 clones, about nine tenths seen once, with approximately 2% in the top ten. Sample: peripheral blood, taken after pregnancy. The sequence was collected from a female donor with multiple sclerosis, enrolled in a pregnancy study. J is TRBJ1-2 and V is TRBV6-1; the match to TRBD1 covers 7 bases. DNA of the CDR3: TGTGCCAGCAGAGAGGACAGGATAGACTACTATGGCTACACCTTC. Its translation is CASREDRIDYYGYTF.